What follows are 11 T cell receptor beta chains derived from one specimen sequenced in a study of post-analysis software for immune sequencing data. The study, taken as a whole, reports: TRBV5-6, TRBV5-1 and TRBV20-1 belonged to a set of a handful of TRBV segments that were more frequent in patients than controls.

The TCR beta cDNA libraries contained unique molecular identifiers. TCRdb called the PCR reads again in MiXCR, with one record for every CDR3 protein. The table lists 600,000 to 750,000 distinct CDR3 sequences, 55% to 60% of them singletons. These receptors' targets are unknown. Sequenced sample: blood. The source of these receptors is a girl under 10 years old with multiple sclerosis.

This clonotype was picked up a small number of times. The CDR3 sequence is CASSESSGTGLYGYTF. CDR3 DNA sequence: TGTGCCAGCAGTGAATCGAGCGGGACAGGGCTATATGGCTACACCTTC. The chain employs TRBV25-1 and TRBJ1-2; 9 bases match TRBD1. Germline lookup yields CDR1 MGHDK and CDR2 SYGVNS. The CDR3 runs to 16 residues. V shed 1 base and J 5 bases; nucleotides not matched to a gene: 8.

This clonotype showed up just a few times. This chain links TRBV7-9 with TRBJ1-1; D might be TRBD1 (5 bases). CDR1 and CDR2 from the germline V gene are SEHNR and FQNEAQ (reference sequence). Trimming stripped 1 base from V and 11 bases from J, with 17 bases between. The CDR3 covers 14 residues. The DNA of the CDR3 is TGTGCCAGCAGCTTAGGGCAGCCTGAACGGGGGGCTTTCTTT. Protein: CASSLGQPERGAFF.

The count of this clonotype is one. The genes are TRBV20-1 and TRBJ2-1; 16 nucleotides align to TRBD2. The ends lost 1 base at V and 12 bases at J; junction bases unmatched: 6. The CDR3 runs 15 residues. Germline V gene sequence: CDR1 DFQATT, CDR2 SNEGSKA (reference sequence). CDR3 amino acids: CSARAVGLAGGGQFF. CDR3 coding DNA: TGCAGTGCTAGAGCGGTGGGACTAGCGGGAGGGGGGCAGTTCTTC.

The chain links TRBV20-1 to TRBJ2-4; possibly TRBD1 for D (6 bases). The germline V gene has CDR1 DFQATT and CDR2 SNEGSKA (reference sequence). This CDR3 is built from 15 residues. Trimming shortened V by 6 bases and J by 3 bases, and 18 bases separated the two germline ends. The CDR3 sequence: CSANPRGHGKNIQYF. CDR3 nucleotides: TGCAGTGCCAACCCCAGGGGTCATGGCAAAAACATTCAGTACTTC.

This clonotype was counted between two and nine times. Relative to the germline gene, one junction end is altered; a read error may explain this. The V call is TRBV12-3 or TRBV12-4, the J call TRBJ2-3; D may match TRBD1 or TRBD2 (5 bases each). This CDR3 is built from 16 residues. The CDR3 DNA reads TGCGCCAGCAGTTTATCATCGGGGACGTTCACAGATACGCAGTATTTT. Encoded protein: CASSLSSGTFTDTQYF.

The CDR3 loop reads CASSLVGGSTGELFF. DNA for the CDR3: TGTGCCAGCAGCTTGGTCGGGGGGAGCACCGGGGAGCTGTTTTTT. The chain couples TRBV5-6 to TRBJ2-2, with 7 bases matching TRBD2. The CDR3 has 15 amino acids. CDR1 is SGHDT and CDR2 is YYEEEE in the germline V gene. J was trimmed by 4 bases and V by 0 bases; bases with no gene match: 3.

This clonotype was seen only a few times. The genes are TRBV6-5 and TRBJ2-3; maybe TRBD1 (5 bases). The CDR3 has 13 amino acids. In germline, CDR1 is MNHEY, CDR2 SVGAGI. The V gene lost 7 bases and the J gene lost 1 base, with 9 bases spanning the gap. This CDR3 is CASKQQGTDTQYF. The DNA for the CDR3 is TGTGCCAGCAAACAACAGGGCACAGATACGCAGTATTTT.

This clonotype was observed a handful of times. The V gene is TRBV12-3 or TRBV12-4, the J gene TRBJ1-1, with D possibly being TRBD1 (5 bases). V shed 4 bases and J shed 2 bases, with 8 bases lying between them. This CDR3 spans 13 amino acids. The CDR3 DNA reads as TGTGCCAGCAGTTGGGGCGGTAACACTGAAGCTTTCTTT. Protein sequence: CASSWGGNTEAFF.

This clonotype was counted between two and nine times. The J gene is TRBJ2-5, the V gene TRBV5-1; a weak D match, TRBD2 (5 bases). Germline V gene lookup returns CDR1 SGHRS and CDR2 YFSETQ. V was cut by 5 bases and J by 7 bases, with 9 bases left in between. This CDR3 has 11 residues. CDR3 sequence: CASRRAVTQYF. CDR3 DNA: TGCGCCAGCAGGAGGGCCGTGACCCAGTACTTC.

V gene TRBV12-3 or TRBV12-4 combines with J gene TRBJ1-1; 8 bases are shared with TRBD1. The CDR3 is 12 amino acids. Trimming at V came to 6 bases and at J to 10 bases, leaving 7 bases not matched to a gene. In nucleotides, the CDR3 is TGTGCCAGCAGAGCCGGACAGGGCGGAGCTTTCTTT. Its protein is CASRAGQGGAFF.

The rearrangement links TRBV3-1 to TRBJ2-3, with 8 bases that match TRBD1. CDR1 and CDR2 (germline): LGHDT, YNNKEL (reference sequence). Trimming at V came to 7 bases and at J to 3 bases, leaving 6 bases not matched to a gene. The CDR3 totals 14 residues. The DNA of the CDR3 is TGTGCCAGCAATAACAGGGGGTCGACAGATACGCAGTATTTT. Translating gives CASNNRGSTDTQYF.